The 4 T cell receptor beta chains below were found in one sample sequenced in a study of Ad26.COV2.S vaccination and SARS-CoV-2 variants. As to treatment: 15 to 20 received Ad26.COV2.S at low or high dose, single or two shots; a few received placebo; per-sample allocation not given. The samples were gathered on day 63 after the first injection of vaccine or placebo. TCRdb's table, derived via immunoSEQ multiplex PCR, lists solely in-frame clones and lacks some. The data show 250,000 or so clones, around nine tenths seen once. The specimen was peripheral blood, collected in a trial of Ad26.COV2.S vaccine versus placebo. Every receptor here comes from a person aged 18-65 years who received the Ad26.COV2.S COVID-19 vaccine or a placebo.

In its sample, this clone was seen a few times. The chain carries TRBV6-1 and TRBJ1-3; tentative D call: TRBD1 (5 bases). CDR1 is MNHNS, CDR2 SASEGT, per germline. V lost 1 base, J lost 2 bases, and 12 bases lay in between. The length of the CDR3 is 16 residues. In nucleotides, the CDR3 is TGTGCCAGCAGTGAAGATGGGGGAGGCCCTGGAAACACCATATATTTT. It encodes CASSEDGGGPGNTIYF.

Here the CDR3 DNA reads TGTGCCAGCAGTGTAACAGGGGCTCCAAAGAGCTACACCTTC. Protein sequence: CASSVTGAPKSYTF. The chain uses TRBV25-1 and TRBJ1-2, with 7 bases matching TRBD1. CDR3 length equals 14 residues. The trim removed 4 bases at V and 9 bases at J, leaving 11 bases unmatched. The germline V gene encodes CDR1 MGHDK and CDR2 SYGVNS.

CDR3 residues: CASSLTLAGRSGELFF. Here the CDR3 DNA reads TGTGCCAGCTCACTTACTCTAGCGGGAAGGTCCGGGGAGCTGTTTTTT. The V call is TRBV18, the J call TRBJ2-2; 9 bases are a match to TRBD2. V was clipped by 4 bases and J by 6 bases; unmatched bases: 9. CDR1 is KGHSH and CDR2 is LQKENI in the germline V gene. This CDR3 has 16 residues. The full variable domain, completed using reference TRBV18 and TRBJ2-2, is NAGVMQNPRHLVRRRGQEARLRCSPMKGHSHVYWYRQLPEEGLKFMVYLQKENIIDESGMPKERFSAEFPKEGPSILRIQQVVRGDSAAYFCASSLTLAGRSGELFFGEGSRLTVL.

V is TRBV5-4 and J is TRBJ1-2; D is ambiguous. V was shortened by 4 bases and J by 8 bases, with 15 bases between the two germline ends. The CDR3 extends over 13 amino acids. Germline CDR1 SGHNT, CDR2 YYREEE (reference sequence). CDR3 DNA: TGTGCCAGCAGCCCCCGGGGATTTGGCGGCTACACCTTC. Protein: CASSPRGFGGYTF.